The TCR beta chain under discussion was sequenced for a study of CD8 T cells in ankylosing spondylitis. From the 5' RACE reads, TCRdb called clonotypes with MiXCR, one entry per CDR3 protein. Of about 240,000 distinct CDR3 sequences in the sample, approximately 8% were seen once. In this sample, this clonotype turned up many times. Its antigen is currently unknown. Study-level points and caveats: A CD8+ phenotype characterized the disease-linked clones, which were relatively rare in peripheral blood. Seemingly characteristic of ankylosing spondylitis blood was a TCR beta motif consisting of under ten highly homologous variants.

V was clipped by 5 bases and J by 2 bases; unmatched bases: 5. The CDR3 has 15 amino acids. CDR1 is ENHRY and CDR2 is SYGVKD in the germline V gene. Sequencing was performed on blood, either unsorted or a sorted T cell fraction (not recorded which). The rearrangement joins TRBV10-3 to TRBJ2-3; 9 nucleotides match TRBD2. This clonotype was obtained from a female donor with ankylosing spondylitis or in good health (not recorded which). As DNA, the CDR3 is TGTGCCATCAGTAAGACTAGCGGTAACACAGATACGCAGTATTTT. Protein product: CAISKTSGNTDTQYF.